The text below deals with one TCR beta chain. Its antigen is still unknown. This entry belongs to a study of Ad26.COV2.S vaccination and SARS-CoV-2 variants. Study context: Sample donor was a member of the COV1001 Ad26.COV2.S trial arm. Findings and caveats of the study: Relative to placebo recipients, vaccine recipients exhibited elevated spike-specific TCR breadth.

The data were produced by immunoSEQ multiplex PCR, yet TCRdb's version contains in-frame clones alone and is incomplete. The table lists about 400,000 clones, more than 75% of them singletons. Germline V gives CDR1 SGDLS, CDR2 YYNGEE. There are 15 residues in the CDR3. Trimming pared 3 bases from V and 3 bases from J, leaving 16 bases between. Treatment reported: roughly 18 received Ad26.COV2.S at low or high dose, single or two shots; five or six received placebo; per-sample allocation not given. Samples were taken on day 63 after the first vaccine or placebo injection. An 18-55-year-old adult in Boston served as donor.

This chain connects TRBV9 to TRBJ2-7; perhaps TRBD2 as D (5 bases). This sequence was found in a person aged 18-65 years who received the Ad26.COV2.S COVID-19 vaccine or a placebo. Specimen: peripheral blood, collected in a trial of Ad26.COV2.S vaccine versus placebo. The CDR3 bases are TGTGCCAGCAGCGCCGCCTCCGGGGTGGGCTACGAGCAGTACTTC. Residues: CASSAASGVGYEQYF.